Reported below is one TCR beta chain. The record originates from a study of blood T cell repertoires in COVID-19. About the study: The United States, Italy and Spain provided the acute and convalescent COVID-19 samples. Sample material is recorded as cDNA or gDNA derived from T cells, B-cell-depleted T cells, or PBMCs.

V was clipped by 0 bases and J by 6 bases; unmatched bases: 2. The CDR3 runs 13 residues. Germline V gives CDR1 SQVTM, CDR2 ANQGSEA. Authors' processing steps: Amplifying reference gene primers gave estimates of nucleated cell counts. The repertoire was sequenced with immunoSEQ multiplex PCR; TCRdb's copy has only in-frame clones and lacks some. That table supplies the V and J calls and clone size; D and trimming were determined from the DNA. Among tens of thousands of clones listed, approximately 85% were seen once. The source of this sequence is an elderly woman with acute or convalescent COVID-19. The chain uses TRBV29-1 and TRBJ1-2; 9 nucleotides agree with TRBD1. The material sequenced was peripheral blood. The CDR3 coding sequence is TGCAGCGTTGAAGATCGGGACAGGGATGGCTACACCTTC. Its translation: CSVEDRDRDGYTF.